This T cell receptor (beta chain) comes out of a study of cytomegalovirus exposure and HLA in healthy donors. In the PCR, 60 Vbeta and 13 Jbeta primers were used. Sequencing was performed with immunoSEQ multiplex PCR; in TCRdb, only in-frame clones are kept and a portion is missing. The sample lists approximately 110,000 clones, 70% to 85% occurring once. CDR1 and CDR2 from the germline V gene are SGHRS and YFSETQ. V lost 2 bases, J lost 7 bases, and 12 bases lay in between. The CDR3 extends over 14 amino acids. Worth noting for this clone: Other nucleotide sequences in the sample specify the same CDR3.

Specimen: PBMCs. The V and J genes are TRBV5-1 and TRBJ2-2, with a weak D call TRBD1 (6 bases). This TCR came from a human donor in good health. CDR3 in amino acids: CASSLQTGGGELFF. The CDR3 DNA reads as TGCGCCAGCAGCTTACAGACAGGAGGCGGGGAGCTGTTTTTT.